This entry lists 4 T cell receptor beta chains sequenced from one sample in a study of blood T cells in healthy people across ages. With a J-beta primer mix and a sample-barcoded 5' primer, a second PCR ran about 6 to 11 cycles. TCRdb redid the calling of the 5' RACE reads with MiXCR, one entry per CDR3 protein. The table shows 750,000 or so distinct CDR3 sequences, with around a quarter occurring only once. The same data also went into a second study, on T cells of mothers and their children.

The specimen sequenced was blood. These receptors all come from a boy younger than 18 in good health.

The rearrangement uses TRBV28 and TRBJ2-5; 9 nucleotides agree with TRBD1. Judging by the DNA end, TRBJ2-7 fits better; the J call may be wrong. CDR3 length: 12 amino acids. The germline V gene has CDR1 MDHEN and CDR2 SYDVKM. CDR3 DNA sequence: TGTGCCAGCTGGGACAGGGTCGACGAGCAGTACTTC. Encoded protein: CASWDRVDEQYF.

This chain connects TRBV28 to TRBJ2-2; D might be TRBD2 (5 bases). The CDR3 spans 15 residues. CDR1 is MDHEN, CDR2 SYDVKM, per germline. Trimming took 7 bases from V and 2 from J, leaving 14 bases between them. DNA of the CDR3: TGTGCCAGCACCAAAGGGAGTTCTAACACCGGGGAGCTGTTTTTT. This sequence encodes CASTKGSSNTGELFF.

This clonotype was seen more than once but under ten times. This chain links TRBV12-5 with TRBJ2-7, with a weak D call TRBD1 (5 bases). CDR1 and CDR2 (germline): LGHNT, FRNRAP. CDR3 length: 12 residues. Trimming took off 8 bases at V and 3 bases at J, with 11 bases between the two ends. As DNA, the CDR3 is TGTGCTAGTAGCACAGGAGTCTACGAGCAGTACTTC. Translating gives CASSTGVYEQYF.

The CDR3 protein is CASSPSGQGANEQFF. The CDR3 DNA is TGTGCCAGCAGCCCCTCGGGACAGGGCGCGAATGAGCAGTTCTTC. The J gene is TRBJ2-1, the V gene TRBV3-1; TRBD1 matches 9 bases. Losses at the gene ends were 4 bases for V and 7 bases for J; bases not matched to a gene: 8. CDR3 length equals 15 residues. Germline values: CDR1 LGHDT, CDR2 YNNKEL (reference sequence).